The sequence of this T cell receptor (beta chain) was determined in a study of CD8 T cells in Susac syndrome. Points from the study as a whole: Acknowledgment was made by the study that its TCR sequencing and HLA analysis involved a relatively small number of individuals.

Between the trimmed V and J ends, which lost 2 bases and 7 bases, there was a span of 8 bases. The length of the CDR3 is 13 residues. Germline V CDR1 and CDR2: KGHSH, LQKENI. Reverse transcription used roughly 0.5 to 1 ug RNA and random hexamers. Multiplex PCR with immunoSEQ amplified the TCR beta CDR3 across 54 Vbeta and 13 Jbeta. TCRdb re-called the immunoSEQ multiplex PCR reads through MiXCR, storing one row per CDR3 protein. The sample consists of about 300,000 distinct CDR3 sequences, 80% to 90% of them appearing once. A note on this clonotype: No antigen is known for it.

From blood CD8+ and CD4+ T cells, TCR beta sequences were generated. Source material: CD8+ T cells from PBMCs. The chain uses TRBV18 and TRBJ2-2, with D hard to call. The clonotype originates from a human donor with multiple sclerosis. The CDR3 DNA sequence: TGTGCCAGCTCACCAATCGGCGGCGGGGAGCTGTTTTTT. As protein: CASSPIGGGELFF.